The 15 T cell receptor beta chains below all came from one sample that was sequenced in a study of blood T cell repertoires in COVID-19. Libraries were prepared by immunoSEQ multiplex PCR; TCRdb keeps only in-frame clonotypes and omits some of them. The sample yields 40,000 to 50,000 clones, nearly 90% seen once. The sample comprised peripheral blood. The receptor source for this set is a human donor in a cohort sampled during active COVID-19.

The chain couples TRBV7-6 to TRBJ2-7; 8 nucleotides line up with TRBD1. CDR1 and CDR2 from the germline V gene are SGHVS and FNYEAQ. Trimming took 5 bases from V and 5 from J; bases not matched to a gene: 14. The CDR3 is 16 residues long. The CDR3: CASSPGQGAVFDEQYF. The DNA for the CDR3 is TGTGCCAGCAGCCCCGGTCAGGGGGCAGTTTTCGACGAGCAGTACTTC.

There are a few counts of this clone. The chain links TRBV27 to TRBJ2-7; possible D gene TRBD2, 5 bases. Germline CDR1 is MNHEY and CDR2 is SMNVEV (reference sequence). V dropped 6 bases and J dropped 3 bases, with 9 bases sitting between them. The CDR3 has 12 amino acids. Written as DNA, the CDR3 is TGTGCCAGCAGGATGGGAGTCTACGAGCAGTACTTC. Its translation is CASRMGVYEQYF.

V is TRBV6-6 and J is TRBJ2-3; 7 positions agree with TRBD1. CDR1 is MNHNY and CDR2 is SVGAGI in the germline V gene (reference sequence). This CDR3 has 15 residues. V trimming: 5 bases; J trimming: 3 bases; junction bases outside the gene matches: 8. The DNA of the CDR3 is TGTGCCAGCAGTCGACCGAGACAGGGAACAGATACGCAGTATTTT. It encodes CASSRPRQGTDTQYF.

V usage is TRBV30 and J usage is TRBJ1-5; 9 positions match TRBD1. This CDR3 spans 16 amino acids. V lost 2 bases, J lost 7 bases, and 12 bases stayed unmatched. Germline V gene sequence: CDR1 GTSNPN, CDR2 SVGIG (reference sequence). Here the CDR3 reads CAWSSDPTGGRQPQHF. CDR3 bases: TGTGCCTGGAGTTCCGATCCCACAGGGGGCCGCCAGCCCCAGCATTTT.

In regard to this clone: Distinct nucleotide sequences in the sample also encode this CDR3. The chain employs TRBV4-3 and TRBJ2-6, with D unclear. The CDR3 has 17 amino acids. The V and J ends lost 1 base and 0 bases respectively, with 10 bases between them. Germline CDR1 and CDR2: LGHNA and YSLEER. As DNA, the CDR3 is TGCGCCAGCAGCCAAGTGGCAGGCAACTCTGGGGCCAACGTCCTGACTTTC. It specifies CASSQVAGNSGANVLTF.

Points on this clone: Being one base from a much bigger clone, this may be a read error. This specimen includes other DNA sequences encoding the same CDR3. The chain has TRBV5-4 and TRBJ1-2; D is unclear. This CDR3 comprises 13 residues. Germline assignment: CDR1 SGHNT and CDR2 YYREEE (reference sequence). The CDR3 nucleotides read TGTGCCAGCAGCGGCTCGGAGACCTATGGCTATACCTTC. Its translation: CASSGSETYGYTF.

This rearrangement joins TRBV19 to TRBJ2-2; possible D gene TRBD2, 6 bases. V was shortened by 5 bases and J by 1 base, with 20 bases between the two germline ends. The CDR3 is 18 residues long. Germline CDR1 is LNHDA and CDR2 is SQIVND (reference sequence). The chain's CDR3 is CASSPLGGALMNTGELFF. In nucleotides, the CDR3 is TGTGCCAGTAGTCCCCTCGGAGGGGCCCTAATGAACACCGGGGAGCTGTTTTTT.

V usage is TRBV4-1 and J usage is TRBJ2-5; D is undetermined. The length of the CDR3 is 15 residues. The germline V gene has CDR1 MGHRA and CDR2 YSYEKL. The ends were cut back, 4 bases at V and 5 bases at J, with 17 bases in the middle. In nucleotides, the CDR3 is TGCGCCAGCAGCCGCGGAAGTTTTGGCCGGGAGACCCAGTACTTC. This gives the protein CASSRGSFGRETQYF.

This clone was detected only once. The CDR3 DNA follows: TGTGCCAGCTCATCTCCAACAGGGCACCAGACCCAGTACTTC. This translates into CASSSPTGHQTQYF. This chain connects TRBV18 to TRBJ2-5; possible D gene TRBD1, 6 bases. V lost 5 bases to trimming and J lost 6 bases, with 16 bases between them. Germline CDR1 KGHSH, CDR2 LQKENI. The CDR3 extends over 14 amino acids.

The chain couples TRBV11-3 to TRBJ2-2; tentatively, D is TRBD1 (6 bases). Per the germline V gene, CDR1 is SGHNT and CDR2 is YENEEA. The CDR3 is 15 amino acids. With 5 bases removed from V and 0 bases from J, the gap between germline ends came to 10 bases. The CDR3 nucleotides are TGTGCCAGCAGCCGCGGACAGTCGAACACCGGGGAGCTGTTTTTT. Its protein is CASSRGQSNTGELFF.

The V gene is TRBV19, the J gene TRBJ1-1; no clear D. V was shortened by 4 bases and J by 1 base, with 7 bases between the two germline ends. This CDR3 is built from 13 residues. Per germline, CDR1 LNHDA and CDR2 SQIVND (reference sequence). DNA of the CDR3: TGTGCCAGTAGTAGGCAGGAGAACACTGAAGCTTTCTTT. Its translation: CASSRQENTEAFF.

The chain has TRBV11-2 and TRBJ2-7; 9 bases agree with TRBD2. Germline CDR1 is SGHAT and CDR2 is FQNNGV. The CDR3 extends over 15 amino acids. Trimming took 5 bases from V and 3 from J; bases not matched to a gene: 8. As DNA, the CDR3 is TGTGCCAGCAGCCTTAGCGGGAGTAAGGGCTACGAGCAGTACTTC. It yields the protein CASSLSGSKGYEQYF.

The gene calls are TRBV18 and TRBJ2-1, with D unclear. Germline CDR1 is KGHSH and CDR2 is LQKENI. The germline V and J ends were trimmed by 2 bases and 10 bases, with 15 bases remaining between them. CDR3 length: 14 amino acids. The CDR3 region has the DNA TGTGCCAGCTCACCAGTAGCCTTGTCACTAGAGCAGTTCTTC. Protein product: CASSPVALSLEQFF.

This clone was counted between two and nine times. The genes are TRBV7-2 and TRBJ1-2, with TRBD1 identical over 7 bases. Looked up from germline, CDR1 is SGHTA and CDR2 is FQGNSA. V lost 1 base to trimming and J lost 4 bases; unmatched junction nucleotides: 6. This CDR3 has 15 residues. The CDR3 region is CASSLGGGTAYGYTF. In DNA form, the CDR3 reads TGTGCCAGCAGCTTAGGCGGTGGGACAGCCTATGGCTACACCTTC.

This rearrangement joins TRBV3-1 (or the pseudogene TRBV3-2) to TRBJ1-5, with D possibly matching TRBD1 (6 bases). Trimming removed 4 bases at V and 4 bases at J, with 8 bases between. The germline V gene encodes CDR1 LGHDT and CDR2 YNNKEL (reference sequence). The CDR3 is 13 residues long. Here the CDR3 DNA reads TGTGCCAGCAGCCGAACAGGGAATCAGCCCCAGCATTTT. Amino acids: CASSRTGNQPQHF.